There are a few counts of the clone carrying this TCR beta chain. Given a far larger clone just one base away, this is likely a sequencing read error. The sample has other DNA sequences that encode this CDR3 too. This entry is derived from a study of ipilimumab plus nivolumab after autologous stem cell transplantation. Across the study: Patients received a median of roughly five ipilimumab and 8 nivolumab doses. DLBCL patients had primary refractory or relapsed disease.

Starting 14 to 28 days after autologous transplant, ipilimumab 1 mg/kg was given. Dosing: nivolumab 3 mg/kg IV, weeks 1, 4, 7, 10, then every two weeks to week 26. This CDR3 comprises 16 residues. From germline, CDR1 is SGDLS and CDR2 YYNGEE. Trimming stripped 0 bases from V and 1 base from J, with 13 bases between. Method: immunoSEQ multiplex PCR; TCRdb's copy keeps in-frame clones and lacks some. The table has approximately 10,000 clones, 60% to 80% seen once. The starting material was PBMCs, obtained in a trial of ipilimumab plus nivolumab as post-transplant consolidation. This chain connects TRBV9 to TRBJ1-1; maybe TRBD1 (5 bases). The receptor comes from a male donor with diffuse large B-cell lymphoma. Written as DNA, the CDR3 is TGTGCCAGCAGCGTAGGGGGAACCGGGGGGAACACTGAAGCTTTCTTT. This sequence encodes CASSVGGTGGNTEAFF.